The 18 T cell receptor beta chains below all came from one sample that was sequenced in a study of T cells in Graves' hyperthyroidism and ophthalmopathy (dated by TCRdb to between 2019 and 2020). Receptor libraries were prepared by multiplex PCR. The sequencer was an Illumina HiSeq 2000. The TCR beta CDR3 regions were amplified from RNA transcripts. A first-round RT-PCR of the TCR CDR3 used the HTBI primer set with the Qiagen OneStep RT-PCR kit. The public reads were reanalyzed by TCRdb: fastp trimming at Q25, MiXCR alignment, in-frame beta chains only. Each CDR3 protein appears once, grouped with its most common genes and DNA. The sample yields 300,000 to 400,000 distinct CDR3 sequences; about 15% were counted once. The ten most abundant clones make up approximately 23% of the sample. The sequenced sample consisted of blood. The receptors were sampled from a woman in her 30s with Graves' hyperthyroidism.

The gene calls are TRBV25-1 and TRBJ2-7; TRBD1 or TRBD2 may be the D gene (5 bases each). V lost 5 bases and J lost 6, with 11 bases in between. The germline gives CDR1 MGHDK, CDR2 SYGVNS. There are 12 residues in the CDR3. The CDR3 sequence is CASSRAGSEQYF. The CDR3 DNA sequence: TGTGCCAGCAGTAGGGCAGGGAGCGAGCAGTACTTC.

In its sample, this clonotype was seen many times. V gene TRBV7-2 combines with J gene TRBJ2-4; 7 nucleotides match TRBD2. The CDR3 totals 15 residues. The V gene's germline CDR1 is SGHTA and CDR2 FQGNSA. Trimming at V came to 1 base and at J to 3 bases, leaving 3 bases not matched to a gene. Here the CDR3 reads CASSLGGEGKNIQYF. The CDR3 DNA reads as TGTGCCAGCAGCTTAGGAGGGGAGGGCAAAAACATTCAGTACTTC.

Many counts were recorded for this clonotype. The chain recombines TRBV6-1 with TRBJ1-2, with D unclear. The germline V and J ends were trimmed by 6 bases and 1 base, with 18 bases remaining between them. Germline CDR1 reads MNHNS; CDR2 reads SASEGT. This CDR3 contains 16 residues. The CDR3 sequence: CASSGPRVVDNYGYTF. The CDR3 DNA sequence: TGTGCCAGCAGCGGCCCCCGGGTTGTGGATAACTATGGCTACACCTTC.

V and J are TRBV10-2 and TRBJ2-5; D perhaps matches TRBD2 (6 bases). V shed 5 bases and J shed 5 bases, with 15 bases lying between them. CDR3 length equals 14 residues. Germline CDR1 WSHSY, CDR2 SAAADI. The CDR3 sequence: CASSTRRDGETQYF. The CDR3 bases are TGCGCCAGCAGTACAAGGAGGGATGGGGAGACCCAGTACTTC.

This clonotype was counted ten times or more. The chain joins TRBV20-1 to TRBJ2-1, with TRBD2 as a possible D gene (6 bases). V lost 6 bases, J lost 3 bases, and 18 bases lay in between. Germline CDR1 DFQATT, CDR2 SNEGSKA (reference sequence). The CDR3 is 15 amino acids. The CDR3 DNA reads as TGCAGTGCCAGTCAAAGCGGGTCCCACTACAATGAGCAGTTCTTC. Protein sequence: CSASQSGSHYNEQFF.

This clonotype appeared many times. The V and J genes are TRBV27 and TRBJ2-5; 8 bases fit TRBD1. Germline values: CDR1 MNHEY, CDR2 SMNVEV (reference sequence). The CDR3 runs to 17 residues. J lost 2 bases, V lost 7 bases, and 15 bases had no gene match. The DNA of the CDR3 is TGTGCCAGCATTGGACAGGGACCCGGAGGGGGGCAAGAGACCCAGTACTTC. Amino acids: CASIGQGPGGGQETQYF.

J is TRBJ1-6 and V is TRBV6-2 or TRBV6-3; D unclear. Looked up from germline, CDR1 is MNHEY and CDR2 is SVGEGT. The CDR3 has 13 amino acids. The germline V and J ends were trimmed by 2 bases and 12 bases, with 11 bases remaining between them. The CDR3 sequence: CASSYRTKEPLHF. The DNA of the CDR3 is TGTGCCAGCAGTTACAGGACGAAAGAACCCCTCCACTTT.

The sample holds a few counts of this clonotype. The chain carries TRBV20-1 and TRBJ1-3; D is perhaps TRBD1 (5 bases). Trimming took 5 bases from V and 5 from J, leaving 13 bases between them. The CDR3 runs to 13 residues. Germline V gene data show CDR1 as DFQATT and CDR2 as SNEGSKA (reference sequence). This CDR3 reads CSAEGRSRNTIYF. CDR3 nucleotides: TGCAGTGCTGAGGGACGCAGCAGAAACACCATATATTTT.

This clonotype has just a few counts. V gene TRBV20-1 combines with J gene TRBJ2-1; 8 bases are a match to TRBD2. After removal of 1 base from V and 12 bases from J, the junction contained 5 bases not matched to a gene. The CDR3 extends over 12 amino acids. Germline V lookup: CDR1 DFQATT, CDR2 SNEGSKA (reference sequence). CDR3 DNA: TGCAGTGCTAGAGGAAGCGGGAGCGGGCAGTTCTTC. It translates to CSARGSGSGQFF.

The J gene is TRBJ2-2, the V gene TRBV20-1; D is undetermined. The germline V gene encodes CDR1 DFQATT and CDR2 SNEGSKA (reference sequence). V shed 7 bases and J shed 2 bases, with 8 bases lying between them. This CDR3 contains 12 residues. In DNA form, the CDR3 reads TGCAGTGGGCGGAGAAACACCGGGGAGCTGTTTTTT. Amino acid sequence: CSGRRNTGELFF.

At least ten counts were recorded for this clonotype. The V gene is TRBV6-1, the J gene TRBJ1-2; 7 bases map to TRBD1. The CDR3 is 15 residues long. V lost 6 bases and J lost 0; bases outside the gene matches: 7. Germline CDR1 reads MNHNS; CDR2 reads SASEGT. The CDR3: CASRRGTAPNYGYTF. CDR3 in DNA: TGTGCCAGCAGACGAGGGACAGCCCCTAACTATGGCTACACCTTC.

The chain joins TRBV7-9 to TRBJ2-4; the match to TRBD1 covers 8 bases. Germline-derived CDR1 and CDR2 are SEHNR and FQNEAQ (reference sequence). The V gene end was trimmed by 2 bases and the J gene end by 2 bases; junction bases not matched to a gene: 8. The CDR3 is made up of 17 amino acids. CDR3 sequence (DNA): TGTGCCAGCAGCTTAACGGACAGGGCCTATTCCAAAAACATTCAGTACTTC. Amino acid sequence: CASSLTDRAYSKNIQYF.

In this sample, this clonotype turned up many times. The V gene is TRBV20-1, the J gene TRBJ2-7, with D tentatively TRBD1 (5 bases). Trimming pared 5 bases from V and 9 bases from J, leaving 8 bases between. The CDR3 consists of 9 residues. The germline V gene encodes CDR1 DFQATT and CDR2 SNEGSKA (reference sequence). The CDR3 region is CSAGAGQYF. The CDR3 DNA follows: TGCAGTGCTGGGGCAGGGCAGTACTTC.

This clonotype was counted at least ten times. The CDR3: CASSSTGTGFWNTIYF. CDR3 bases: TGTGCCAGCAGCTCTACCGGGACAGGGTTTTGGAACACCATATATTTT. The chain combines TRBV11-2 with TRBJ1-3, with 9 bases fitting TRBD1. Germline V lookup: CDR1 SGHAT, CDR2 FQNNGV. The J segment lost 7 bases and the V segment lost 4 bases, leaving 11 bases of the junction unmatched. The CDR3 is made up of 16 amino acids.

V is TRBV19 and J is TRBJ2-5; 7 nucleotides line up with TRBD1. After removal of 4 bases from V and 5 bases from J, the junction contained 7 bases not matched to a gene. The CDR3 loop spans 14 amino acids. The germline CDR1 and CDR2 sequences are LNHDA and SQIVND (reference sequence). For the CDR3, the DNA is TGTGCCAGTAGTACGGACAGGATCTGGGAGACCCAGTACTTC. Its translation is CASSTDRIWETQYF.

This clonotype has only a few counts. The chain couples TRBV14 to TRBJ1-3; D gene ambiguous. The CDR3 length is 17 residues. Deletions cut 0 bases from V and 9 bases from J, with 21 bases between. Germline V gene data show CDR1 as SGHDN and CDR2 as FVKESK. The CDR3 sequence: CASSQDETRYRGGTIYF. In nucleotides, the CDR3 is TGTGCCAGCAGCCAAGACGAGACCAGATACCGTGGAGGCACCATATATTTT. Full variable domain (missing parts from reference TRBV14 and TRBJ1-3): EAGVTQFPSHSVIEKGQTVTLRCDPISGHDNLYWYRRVMGKEIKFLLHFVKESKQDESGMPNNRFLAERTGGTYSTLKVQPAELEDSGVYFCASSQDETRYRGGTIYFGEGSWLTVV.

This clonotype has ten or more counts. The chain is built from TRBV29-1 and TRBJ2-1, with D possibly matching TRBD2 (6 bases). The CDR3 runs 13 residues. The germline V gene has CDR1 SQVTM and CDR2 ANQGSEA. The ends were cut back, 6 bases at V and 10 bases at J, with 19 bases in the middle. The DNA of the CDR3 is TGCAGCGTGGGACGGTTACTAGCTTACGAGCAGTTCTTC. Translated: CSVGRLLAYEQFF.

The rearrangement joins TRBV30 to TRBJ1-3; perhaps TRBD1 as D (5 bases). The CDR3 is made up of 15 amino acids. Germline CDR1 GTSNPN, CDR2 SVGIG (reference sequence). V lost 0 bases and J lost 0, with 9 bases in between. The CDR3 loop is CAWSVGAASGNTIYF. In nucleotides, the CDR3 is TGTGCCTGGAGTGTAGGGGCCGCCTCTGGAAACACCATATATTTT. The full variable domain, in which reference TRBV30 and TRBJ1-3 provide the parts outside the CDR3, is SQTIHQWPATLVQPVGSPLSLECTVEGTSNPNLYWYRQAAGRGLQLLFYSVGIGQISSEVPQNLSASRPQDRQFILSSKKLLLSDSGFYLCAWSVGAASGNTIYFGEGSWLTVV.